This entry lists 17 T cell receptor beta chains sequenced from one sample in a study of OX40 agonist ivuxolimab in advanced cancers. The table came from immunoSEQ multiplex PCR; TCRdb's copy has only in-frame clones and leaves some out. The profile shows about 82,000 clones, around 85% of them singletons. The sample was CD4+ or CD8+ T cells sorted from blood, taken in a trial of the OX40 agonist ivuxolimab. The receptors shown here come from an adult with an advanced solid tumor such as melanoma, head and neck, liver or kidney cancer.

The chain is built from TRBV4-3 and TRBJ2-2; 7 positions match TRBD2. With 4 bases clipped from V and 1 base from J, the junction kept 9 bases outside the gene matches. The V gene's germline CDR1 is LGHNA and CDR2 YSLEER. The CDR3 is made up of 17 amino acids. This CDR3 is CASSRQSAGLNTGELFF. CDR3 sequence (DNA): TGCGCCAGCAGCCGTCAGTCAGCGGGACTGAACACCGGGGAGCTGTTTTTT.

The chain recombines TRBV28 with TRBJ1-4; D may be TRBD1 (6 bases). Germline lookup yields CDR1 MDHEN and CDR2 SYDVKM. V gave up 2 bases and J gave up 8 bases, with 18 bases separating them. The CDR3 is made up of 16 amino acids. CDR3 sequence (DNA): TGTGCCAGCAGTTTAGGGGTACGGGGGGCGAACGAAAAACTGTTTTTT. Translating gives CASSLGVRGANEKLFF. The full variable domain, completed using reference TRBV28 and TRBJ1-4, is DVKVTQSSRYLVKRTGEKVFLECVQDMDHENMFWYRQDPGLGLRLIYFSYDVKMKEKGDIPEGYSVSREKKERFSLILESASTNQTSMYLCASSLGVRGANEKLFFGSGTQLSVL.

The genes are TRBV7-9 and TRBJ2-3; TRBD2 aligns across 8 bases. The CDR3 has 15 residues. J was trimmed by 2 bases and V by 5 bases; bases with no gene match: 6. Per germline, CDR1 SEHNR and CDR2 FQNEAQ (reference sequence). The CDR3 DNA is TGTGCCAGCAGCCCTCCGGGAGGGGACACAGATACGCAGTATTTT. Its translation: CASSPPGGDTDTQYF. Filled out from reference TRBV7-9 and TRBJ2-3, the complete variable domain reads DTGVSQNPRHKITKRGQNVTFRCDPISEHNRLYWYRQTLGQGPEFLTYFQNEAQLEKSRLLSDRFSAERPKGSFSTLEIQRTEQGDSAMYLCASSPPGGDTDTQYFGPGTRLTVL.

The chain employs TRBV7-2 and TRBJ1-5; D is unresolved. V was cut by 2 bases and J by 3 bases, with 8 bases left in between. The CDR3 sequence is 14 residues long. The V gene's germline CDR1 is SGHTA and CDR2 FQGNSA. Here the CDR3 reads CASSLKPSNQPQHF. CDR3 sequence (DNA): TGTGCCAGCAGCTTAAAGCCCTCCAATCAGCCCCAGCATTTT.

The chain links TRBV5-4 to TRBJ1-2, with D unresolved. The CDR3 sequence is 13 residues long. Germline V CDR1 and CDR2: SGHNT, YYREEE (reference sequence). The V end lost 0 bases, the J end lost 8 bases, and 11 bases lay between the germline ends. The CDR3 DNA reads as TGTGCCAGCAGCTTGGAACGCCTAGGGGGCTACACCTTC. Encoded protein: CASSLERLGGYTF.

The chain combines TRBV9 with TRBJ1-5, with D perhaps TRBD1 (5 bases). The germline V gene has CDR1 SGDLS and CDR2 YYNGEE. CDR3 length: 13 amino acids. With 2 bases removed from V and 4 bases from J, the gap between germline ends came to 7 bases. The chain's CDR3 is CASSVAGNQPQHF. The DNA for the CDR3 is TGTGCCAGCAGCGTGGCAGGGAATCAGCCCCAGCATTTT.

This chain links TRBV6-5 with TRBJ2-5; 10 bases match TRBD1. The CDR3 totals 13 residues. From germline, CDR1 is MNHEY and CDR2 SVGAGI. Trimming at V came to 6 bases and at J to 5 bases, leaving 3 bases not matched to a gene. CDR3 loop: CASSRQGAETQYF. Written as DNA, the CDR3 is TGTGCCAGCAGCCGACAGGGGGCGGAGACCCAGTACTTC.

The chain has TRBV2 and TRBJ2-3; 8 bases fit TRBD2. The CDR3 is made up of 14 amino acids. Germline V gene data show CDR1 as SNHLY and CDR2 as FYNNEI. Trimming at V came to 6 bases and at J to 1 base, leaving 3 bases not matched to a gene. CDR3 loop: CASRKTSGTDTQYF. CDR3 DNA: TGTGCCAGCAGGAAGACTAGCGGCACAGATACGCAGTATTTT.

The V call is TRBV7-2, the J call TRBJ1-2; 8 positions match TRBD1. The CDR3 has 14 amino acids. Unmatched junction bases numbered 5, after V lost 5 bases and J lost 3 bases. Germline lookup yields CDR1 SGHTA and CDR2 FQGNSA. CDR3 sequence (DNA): TGTGCCAGCAGCGTAGAGACAGGGGACTATGGCTACACCTTC. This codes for CASSVETGDYGYTF.

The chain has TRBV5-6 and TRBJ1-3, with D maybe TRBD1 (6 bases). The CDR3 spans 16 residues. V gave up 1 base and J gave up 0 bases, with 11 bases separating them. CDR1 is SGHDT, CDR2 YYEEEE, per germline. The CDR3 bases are TGTGCCAGCAGCTTGAATCCCAGGGGCTCTGGAAACACCATATATTTT. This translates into CASSLNPRGSGNTIYF.

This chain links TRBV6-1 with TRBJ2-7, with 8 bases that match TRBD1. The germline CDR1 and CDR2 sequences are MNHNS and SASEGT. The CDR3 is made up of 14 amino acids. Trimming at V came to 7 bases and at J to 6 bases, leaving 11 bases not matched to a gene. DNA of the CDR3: TGTGCCAGCAAGATACGGACAGGGTCCGGCGAGCAGTACGTC. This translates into CASKIRTGSGEQYV.

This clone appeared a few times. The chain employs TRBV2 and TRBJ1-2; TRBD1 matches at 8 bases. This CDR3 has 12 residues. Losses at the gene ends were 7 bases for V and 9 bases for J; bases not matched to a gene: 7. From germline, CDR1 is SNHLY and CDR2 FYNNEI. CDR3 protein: CASTGTGPRYTF. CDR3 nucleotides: TGTGCCAGCACCGGGACAGGCCCCCGCTACACCTTC.

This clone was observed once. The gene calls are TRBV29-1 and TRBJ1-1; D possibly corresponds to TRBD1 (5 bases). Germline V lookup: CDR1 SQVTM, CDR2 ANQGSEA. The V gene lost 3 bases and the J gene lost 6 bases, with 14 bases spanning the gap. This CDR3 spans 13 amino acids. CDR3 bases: TGCAGCGTTGACGAGGGGCTACTCTCTGAAGCTTTCTTT. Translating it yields CSVDEGLLSEAFF. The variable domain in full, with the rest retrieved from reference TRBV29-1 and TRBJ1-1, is SAVISQKPSRDICQRGTSLTIQCQVDSQVTMMFWYRQQPGQSLTLIATANQGSEATYESGFVIDKFPISRPNLTFSTLTVSNMSPEDSSIYLCSVDEGLLSEAFFGQGTRLTVV.

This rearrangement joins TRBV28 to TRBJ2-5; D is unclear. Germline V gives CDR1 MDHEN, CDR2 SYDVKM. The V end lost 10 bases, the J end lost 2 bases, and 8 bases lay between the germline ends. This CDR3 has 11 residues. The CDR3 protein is CATGRQETQYF. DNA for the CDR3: TGTGCCACCGGACGGCAAGAGACCCAGTACTTC. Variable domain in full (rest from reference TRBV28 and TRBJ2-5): DVKVTQSSRYLVKRTGEKVFLECVQDMDHENMFWYRQDPGLGLRLIYFSYDVKMKEKGDIPEGYSVSREKKERFSLILESASTNQTSMYLCATGRQETQYFGPGTRLLVL.

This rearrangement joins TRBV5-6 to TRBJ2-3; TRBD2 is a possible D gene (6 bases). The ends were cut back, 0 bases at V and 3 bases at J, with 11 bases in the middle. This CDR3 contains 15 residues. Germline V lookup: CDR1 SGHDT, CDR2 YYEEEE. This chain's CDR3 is CASSLGGRSTDTQYF. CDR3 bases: TGTGCCAGCAGCTTGGGGGGGAGGTCGACAGATACGCAGTATTTT.

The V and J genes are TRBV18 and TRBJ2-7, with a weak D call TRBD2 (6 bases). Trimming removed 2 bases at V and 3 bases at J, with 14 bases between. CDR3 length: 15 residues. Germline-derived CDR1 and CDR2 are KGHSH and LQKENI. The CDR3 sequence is CASSPRRDSYYEQYF. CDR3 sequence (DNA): TGTGCCAGCTCACCAAGGAGGGACTCGTACTACGAGCAGTACTTC.

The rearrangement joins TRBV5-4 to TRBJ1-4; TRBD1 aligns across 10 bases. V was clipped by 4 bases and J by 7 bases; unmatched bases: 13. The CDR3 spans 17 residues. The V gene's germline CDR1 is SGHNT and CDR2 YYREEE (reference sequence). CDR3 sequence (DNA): TGTGCCAGCAGCCGGATTATTTCGACAGGGGGCATTGAAAAACTGTTTTTT. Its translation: CASSRIISTGGIEKLFF.